One and the same sample provided the 22 T cell receptor beta chains below, sequenced in a study of spatial heterogeneity in lung cancer. General study points: Mutation tallies in tumors tracked expanded intratumoral alpha and beta TCR counts.

The time point was: sample taken at primary tumor resection. TCRdb recomputed calls from the 5' RACE reads with MiXCR, one row per CDR3 protein. The sample includes about 3,100 distinct CDR3 sequences, 8.5% to 10% of them seen just once. These receptors are not linked to any known antigen. The source was lung tumor tissue, collected at surgery. All receptors derive from a male donor with early-stage non-small cell lung cancer.

This clonotype is categorized as medium-sized. The rearrangement uses TRBV18 and TRBJ2-7; D call uncertain. CDR1 and CDR2 from the germline V gene are KGHSH and LQKENI. The CDR3 is 13 residues long. V lost 0 bases, J lost 1 base, and 4 bases lay in between. The CDR3 region is CASSPPLSYEQYF. The CDR3 DNA is TGTGCCAGCTCACCACCCCTTTCCTACGAGCAGTACTTC. The variable domain in full, completed from reference TRBV18 and TRBJ2-7, reads NAGVMQNPRHLVRRRGQEARLRCSPMKGHSHVYWYRQLPEEGLKFMVYLQKENIIDESGMPKERFSAEFPKEGPSILRIQQVVRGDSAAYFCASSPPLSYEQYFGPGTRLTVT.

This clonotype was detected ten times or more. This chain connects TRBV27 to TRBJ2-1; D uncertain. Germline V gene data show CDR1 as MNHEY and CDR2 as SMNVEV (reference sequence). Trimming stripped 6 bases from V and 3 bases from J, with 9 bases between. The CDR3 spans 13 residues. This chain's CDR3 is CASRPLGYNEQFF. CDR3 sequence (DNA): TGTGCCAGCAGACCTCTAGGCTACAATGAGCAGTTCTTC.

This clonotype came up many times. The V and J genes are TRBV29-1 and TRBJ2-7; 11 positions agree with TRBD1. Germline V gene lookup returns CDR1 SQVTM and CDR2 ANQGSEA. V trimming: 6 bases; J trimming: 6 bases; junction bases outside the gene matches: 10. The length of the CDR3 is 14 residues. CDR3 protein: CSVGGGTGGSEQYF. The CDR3 region has the DNA TGCAGCGTGGGCGGAGGGACAGGGGGGTCCGAGCAGTACTTC.

Turning to this clonotype: A clone one base away is much larger, so this may be a read error. V usage is TRBV9 and J usage is TRBJ2-1; D is undetermined. In germline, CDR1 is SGDLS, CDR2 YYNGEE. The CDR3 loop spans 14 amino acids. The CDR3 loop reads CASSPPSSYNEHFF. In nucleotides, the CDR3 is TGTGCCAGCAGCCCCCCGAGCTCCTACAATGAGCATTTCTTC.

This clonotype appeared many times. This chain uses TRBV7-2 with TRBJ2-3, with D unclear. CDR1 SGHTA and CDR2 FQGNSA come from the germline V gene. CDR3 length equals 14 residues. V shed 2 bases and J shed 0 bases, with 6 bases lying between them. The CDR3 reads CASSLLTSTDTQYF. The CDR3, as DNA: TGTGCCAGCAGCTTACTAACTAGCACAGATACGCAGTATTTT.

This clonotype is medium-sized. The chain combines TRBV30 with TRBJ2-1; D is uncertain. The ends were cut back, 0 bases at V and 8 bases at J, with 14 bases in the middle. CDR1 and CDR2 from the germline V gene are GTSNPN and SVGIG (reference sequence). This CDR3 is 14 amino acids long. CDR3 protein: CAWSVGGLGDEQFF. In nucleotides, the CDR3 is TGTGCCTGGAGTGTAGGTGGCCTGGGCGATGAGCAGTTCTTC.

The table lists this clonotype with many counts. The chain recombines TRBV4-1 with TRBJ2-3; D call uncertain. The CDR3 spans 11 residues. V dropped 2 bases and J dropped 8 bases, with 5 bases sitting between them. The germline V gene has CDR1 MGHRA and CDR2 YSYEKL. CDR3 sequence (DNA): TGCGCCAGCAGCCAATGGGGTACGCAGTATTTT. Encoded protein: CASSQWGTQYF.

This clonotype was picked up many times. This sequence joins TRBV9 and TRBJ2-3, with unresolved D. Deletions cut 4 bases from V and 1 base from J, with 7 bases between. This CDR3 is 13 amino acids long. Germline CDR1 is SGDLS and CDR2 is YYNGEE. The CDR3 here is CASSRERTDTQYF. The CDR3 DNA reads TGTGCCAGCAGCCGTGAGCGCACAGATACGCAGTATTTT.

This clonotype is medium-sized within its sample. For the CDR3, the DNA is TGTGCCAGCAGCAGAACAGGGGTAGAGACCCAGTACTTC. This codes for CASSRTGVETQYF. The rearrangement joins TRBV11-2 to TRBJ2-5; TRBD1 aligns across 7 bases. CDR1 is SGHAT, CDR2 FQNNGV, per germline. With V trimmed by 5 bases and J by 4 bases, 4 bases remained unmatched. The CDR3 consists of 13 residues.

This clonotype was seen many times. This chain joins TRBV2 and TRBJ2-1; 10 positions match TRBD2. Germline assignment: CDR1 SNHLY and CDR2 FYNNEI. The CDR3 has 15 residues. With 10 bases clipped from V and 6 bases from J, the junction kept 12 bases outside the gene matches. The CDR3 DNA reads TGTGCCACCTTACCGACTAGCGGGCTTCGCAATGAGCAGTTCTTC. It specifies CATLPTSGLRNEQFF.

The sample holds many counts of this clonotype. V and J are TRBV10-3 and TRBJ1-6; D unresolved. Germline-derived CDR1 and CDR2 are ENHRY and SYGVKD. V was clipped by 0 bases and J by 10 bases, with 13 bases between them. The CDR3 has 15 amino acids. The CDR3 region has the DNA TGTGCCATCAGTGAGTCGTTAGACTCCCCCTCACCCCTCCACTTT. It translates to CAISESLDSPSPLHF.

In this sample, this clonotype is large. This rearrangement joins TRBV10-2 to TRBJ1-2; D ambiguous. The V end lost 0 bases, the J end lost 8 bases, and 13 bases lay between the germline ends. The CDR3 loop spans 14 amino acids. Germline V CDR1 and CDR2: WSHSY, SAAADI. CDR3 bases: TGCGCCAGCAGTGAGTCGCAAGGGAGAAGCGGCTACACCTTC. Translation: CASSESQGRSGYTF.

By share of the sample, this clonotype is large (0.1 to 1%). The V call is TRBV7-8, the J call TRBJ1-1, with 8 positions matching TRBD1. Germline CDR1 reads SGHVS; CDR2 reads FQNEAQ. This CDR3 has 16 amino acids. Unmatched junction bases numbered 10, after V lost 7 bases and J lost 0 bases. The CDR3 here is CASNLLRTGLNTEAFF. CDR3 sequence (DNA): TGTGCCAGCAACCTCCTTCGGACAGGGCTGAACACTGAAGCTTTCTTT. Full variable domain (outside the CDR3, taken from reference TRBV7-8 and TRBJ1-1): GAGVSQSPRYKVAKRGQDVALRCDPISGHVSLFWYQQALGQGPEFLTYFQNEAQLDKSGLPSDRFFAERPEGSVSTLKIQRTQQEDSAVYLCASNLLRTGLNTEAFFGQGTRLTVV.

At least ten counts were recorded for this clonotype. The CDR3: CSARDFPGRDANQPQHF. CDR3 nucleotide sequence: TGCAGTGCTAGAGATTTTCCCGGGAGGGACGCTAATCAGCCCCAGCATTTT. The chain recombines TRBV20-1 with TRBJ1-5; D might be TRBD1 (5 bases). V was pared by 0 bases and J by 4 bases, with 19 bases between. Per the germline V gene, CDR1 is DFQATT and CDR2 is SNEGSKA (reference sequence). This CDR3 has 17 residues.

By share, this clonotype counts as medium-sized. The CDR3 here is CASSLGSPLHF. CDR3 sequence (DNA): TGTGCCAGCAGTTTAGGGTCACCCCTCCACTTT. This sequence joins TRBV28 and TRBJ1-6; D remains unclear. Germline V gene data show CDR1 as MDHEN and CDR2 as SYDVKM. The CDR3 length is 11 residues. V lost 2 bases, J lost 10 bases, and 3 bases lay in between.

Relative to its sample, this clonotype is medium-sized (0.01 to 0.1%). The chain joins TRBV28 to TRBJ1-1, with D unclear. The germline V gene encodes CDR1 MDHEN and CDR2 SYDVKM. This CDR3 has 17 residues. Trimming took 6 bases from V and 5 from J, leaving 25 bases between them. The CDR3 loop is CASRSSQAPLVRTEAFF. The CDR3 region has the DNA TGTGCCAGCAGAAGCTCGCAGGCACCCCTGGTCAGGACTGAAGCTTTCTTT.

Relative to its sample, this clonotype is large. The chain couples TRBV7-9 to TRBJ1-1; D ambiguous. CDR1 and CDR2 (germline): SEHNR, FQNEAQ (reference sequence). This CDR3 has 13 residues. V dropped 2 bases and J dropped 10 bases, with 14 bases sitting between them. CDR3 sequence (DNA): TGTGCCAGCAGCTTAAGTTCGGATCTATTAGCTTTCTTT. It specifies CASSLSSDLLAFF.

This clonotype was seen a few times. The genes are TRBV19 and TRBJ2-7; 8 nucleotides align to TRBD1. CDR3 length: 14 residues. Trimming removed 4 bases from V and 5 bases from J; junction bases left unmatched: 7. Per germline, CDR1 LNHDA and CDR2 SQIVND (reference sequence). The CDR3 region is CASSTTGGTNEQYF. The CDR3 DNA is TGTGCCAGTAGTACCACAGGGGGAACAAACGAGCAGTACTTC.

The sample holds many counts of this clonotype. The chain has TRBV10-1 and TRBJ1-1; D is uncertain. The germline V and J ends were trimmed by 6 bases and 2 bases, with 13 bases remaining between them. Per the germline V gene, CDR1 is WNHNN and CDR2 is SYGVQD (reference sequence). The CDR3 loop spans 14 amino acids. The CDR3 sequence: CASSFKGDNTEAFF. DNA for the CDR3: TGCGCCAGCAGCTTCAAGGGAGACAACACTGAAGCTTTCTTT.

This clonotype is large by share. The rearrangement uses TRBV28 and TRBJ2-1, with D tentatively TRBD1 (7 bases). The CDR3 loop spans 15 amino acids. CDR1 and CDR2 from the germline V gene are MDHEN and SYDVKM. The V end was cut by 7 bases, the J end by 4 bases, with 17 bases between. Here the CDR3 reads CASNSRDSGYNEQFF. In DNA, the CDR3 is TGTGCCAGCAATTCCCGGGACAGCGGGTACAATGAGCAGTTCTTC.

The V call is TRBV11-3, the J call TRBJ2-5; 7 bases match TRBD1. The CDR3 consists of 15 residues. CDR1 and CDR2 (germline): SGHNT, YENEEA. J lost 2 bases, V lost 1 base, and 4 bases had no gene match. CDR3 nucleotides: TGTGCCAGCAGCTTAGGAGGCAGGGGGCAAGAGACCCAGTACTTC. Protein: CASSLGGRGQETQYF.

This clonotype qualifies as medium-sized. This chain connects TRBV5-4 to TRBJ1-1, with 9 bases identical to TRBD1. Germline V CDR1 and CDR2: SGHNT, YYREEE (reference sequence). V dropped 5 bases and J dropped 4; count of bases not matched to a gene: 3. The CDR3 is 13 amino acids. DNA for the CDR3: TGTGCCAGCAGGGGACAGGGTGGCACTGAAGCTTTCTTT. This gives the protein CASRGQGGTEAFF.